The clone carrying this T cell receptor beta chain came up once. Its antigen is still unknown. The assay, immunoSEQ v3.0, was run at survey level. The data were produced by immunoSEQ multiplex PCR, yet TCRdb's version contains in-frame clones alone and is incomplete. The data show about 22,000 clones, with 70% to 85% seen just once and about 18% held by the top ten. The sample comes from a study of long-term antiretroviral therapy in people with HIV. The study's findings and limits: Spans of CDR3 length were tighter for HIV repertoires than for controls.

The V segment lost 6 bases and the J segment 0 bases; nucleotides outside the gene matches: 5. Germline-derived CDR1 and CDR2 are LNHDA and SQIVND (reference sequence). There are 15 residues in the CDR3. The sequencing here drew on unsorted PBMCs, taken 0.1 years before starting antiretroviral therapy. The J gene is TRBJ2-1, the V gene TRBV19, with 7 bases fitting TRBD2. The receptor comes from a man between 18 and 29 years old with HIV. As DNA, the CDR3 is TGTGCCAGTAGCCGGCGGGGGAGCTCCTACAATGAGCAGTTCTTC. Protein product: CASSRRGSSYNEQFF.